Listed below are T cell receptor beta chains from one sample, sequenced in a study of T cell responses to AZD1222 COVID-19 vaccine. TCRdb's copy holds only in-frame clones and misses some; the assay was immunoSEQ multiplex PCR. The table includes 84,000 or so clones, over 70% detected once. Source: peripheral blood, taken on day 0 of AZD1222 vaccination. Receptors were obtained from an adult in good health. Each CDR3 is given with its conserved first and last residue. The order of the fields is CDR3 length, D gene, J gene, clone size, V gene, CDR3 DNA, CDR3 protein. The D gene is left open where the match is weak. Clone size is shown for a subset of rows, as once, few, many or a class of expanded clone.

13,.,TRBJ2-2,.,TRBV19,TGTGCCAGTAGCATTTTTGGCACCGGGGAGCTGTTTTTT,CASSIFGTGELFF
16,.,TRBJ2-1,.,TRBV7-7,TGTGCTAGCAGCTTAGAGGTGGGGAGAGACGACAATGAGCAGTTCTTC,CASSLEVGRDDNEQFF
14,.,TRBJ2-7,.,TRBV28,TGTGCCAGCCAGGGTGATTCTAGCACCCACGAGCAGTACTTC,CASQGDSSTHEQYF
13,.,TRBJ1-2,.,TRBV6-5,TGTGCCAGCTATGGGCGGGTCTCCGTCGGCTACACCTTC,CASYGRVSVGYTF
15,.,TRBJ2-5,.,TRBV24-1,TGTGCCACCAGTGATTCAGGGACCCACCAAGAGACCCAGTACTTC,CATSDSGTHQETQYF
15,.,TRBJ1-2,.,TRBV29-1,TGCAGCGTTGAAGATTTCGTGGGGGCATTGCGTGGCTACACCTTC,CSVEDFVGALRGYTF
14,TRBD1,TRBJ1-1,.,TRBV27,TGTGCCAGCAGTTTGACAGGGCCGAACACTGAAGCTTTCTTT,CASSLTGPNTEAFF
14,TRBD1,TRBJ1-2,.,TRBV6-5,TGTGCCAGCAGTAGACAGGGCTCTAACTATGGCTACACCTTC,CASSRQGSNYGYTF
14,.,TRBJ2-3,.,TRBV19,TGTGCCAGTAGCGGGCTTAGCGGCACAGATACGCAGTATTTT,CASSGLSGTDTQYF
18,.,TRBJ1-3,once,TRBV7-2,TGTGCCAGCAGCTTAGTGGGGGGGGGTTTAAACTCTGGAAACACCATATATTTT,CASSLVGGGLNSGNTIYF
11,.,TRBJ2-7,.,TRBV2,TGTGCCAGTTCCCCCACCTACGAGCAGTACTTC,CASSPTYEQYF
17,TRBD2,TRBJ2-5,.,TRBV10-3,TGTGCCATCAGTGAGGGAGGACTAGCGGGAGTCCGGGAGACCCAGTACTTC,CAISEGGLAGVRETQYF
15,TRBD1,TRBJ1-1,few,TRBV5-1,TGCGCCAGCAGCTTGTCCGGACAGGGGAACACTGAAGCTTTCTTT,CASSLSGQGNTEAFF
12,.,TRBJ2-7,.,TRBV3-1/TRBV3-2,TGTGCCAGCAGCCAAAAGGGGGGCGAGCAGTACTTC,CASSQKGGEQYF
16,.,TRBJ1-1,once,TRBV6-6,TGTGCCAGCAGTTATGAGTGGTCAGGCAGGAACACTGAAGCTTTCTTT,CASSYEWSGRNTEAFF
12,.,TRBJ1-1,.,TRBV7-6,TGTGCCAGCAGCCCCGAGGGCAGAGTACCTTTCTTT,CASSPEGRVPFF
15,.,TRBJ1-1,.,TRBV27,TGTGCCAGCAGTTCGTTGGGCAGGGTAGGCACTGAAGCTTTCTTT,CASSSLGRVGTEAFF
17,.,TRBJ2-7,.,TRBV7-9,TGTGCCAGCAGCTTAGGATTTCCGGGCCTCGTCCCCCGCGAGCAGTACTTC,CASSLGFPGLVPREQYF
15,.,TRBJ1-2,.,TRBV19,TGTGCCAGTAGGAATGGACAGTGGCGCCCCTATGGCTACACCTTC,CASRNGQWRPYGYTF
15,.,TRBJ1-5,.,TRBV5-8,TGTGCCAGCAGCTTGAGGGGCCAGATCTATCAACCCCAGCATTTT,CASSLRGQIYQPQHF
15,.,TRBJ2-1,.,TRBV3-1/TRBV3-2,TGTGCCAGCACCCAATGGGGTGGAGGGAAGAATGAGCAGTTCTTC,CASTQWGGGKNEQFF
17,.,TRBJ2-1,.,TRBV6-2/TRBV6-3,TGTGCCAGCAGTTACGCGGGCAAAGGGGGCTCCTACAATGAGCAGTTCTTC,CASSYAGKGGSYNEQFF
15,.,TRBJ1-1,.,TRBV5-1,TGCGCCAGCAGCTTGGTTCAGGGTGGGAACACTGAAGCTTTCTTT,CASSLVQGGNTEAFF
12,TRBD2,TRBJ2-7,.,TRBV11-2,TGTGCCAGCAGCCCTGGGGAGGGCGAGCAGTACTTC,CASSPGEGEQYF
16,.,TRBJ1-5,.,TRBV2,TGTGCCAGTTGCTTGGGAGCCTCTGGAAGCAATCAGCCCCAGCATTTT,CASCLGASGSNQPQHF
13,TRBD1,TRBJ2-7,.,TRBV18,TGTGCCAGCTCCCCGGGACAGGGGAGCGAGCAGTACTTC,CASSPGQGSEQYF
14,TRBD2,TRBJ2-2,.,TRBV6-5,TGTGCCACCTCTAGCGGGAGCAGCACCGGGGAGCTGTTTTTT,CATSSGSSTGELFF
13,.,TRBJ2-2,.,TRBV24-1,TGTGCCACCCCCACAGGGTTCACCGGGGAGCTGTTTTTT,CATPTGFTGELFF
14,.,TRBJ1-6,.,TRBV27,TGTGCCAGCAGTTCATTACAGGGAAATTCACCCCTCCACTTT,CASSSLQGNSPLHF
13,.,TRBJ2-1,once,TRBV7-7,TGTGCTAGCAGCCCCCGCGAGGCCAATGAGCAGTTCTTC,CASSPREANEQFF
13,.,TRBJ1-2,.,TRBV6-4,TGTGCCAGCAGTGACGGGCGGAGCTATGGCTACACCTTC,CASSDGRSYGYTF
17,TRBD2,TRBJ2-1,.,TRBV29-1,TGCAGTTCGAGAGGCAGACTAGAGCGGGATCCCGGCAATGAGCAGTTCTTC,CSSRGRLERDPGNEQFF
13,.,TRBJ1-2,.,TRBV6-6,TGTGCCAGCAGTTACTCGGCCCACGGTGGCTACACCTTC,CASSYSAHGGYTF
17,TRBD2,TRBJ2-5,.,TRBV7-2,TGTGCCAGCAGCTTAGCCCTTCTAGCGGGAGCGGAAGAGACCCAGTACTTC,CASSLALLAGAEETQYF
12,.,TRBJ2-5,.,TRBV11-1,TGTGCCACCTCCCCGGGCCAAGAGACCCAGTACTTC,CATSPGQETQYF
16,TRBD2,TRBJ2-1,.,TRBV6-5,TGTGCCAGCAGTTACGAAAGCGGGAGGGCCGTTTTTGAGCAGTTCTTC,CASSYESGRAVFEQFF
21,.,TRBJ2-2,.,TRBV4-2,TGTGCCAGCAGCCAAGAATTAGTCAGGTGGGGCGGGACCTCAAACACCGGGGAGCTGTTTTTT,CASSQELVRWGGTSNTGELFF
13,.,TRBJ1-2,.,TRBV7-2,TGTGCCAGCAGCTTAGCGGCCCTGCGCGGCTACACCTTC,CASSLAALRGYTF
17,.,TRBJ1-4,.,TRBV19,TGTGCCAGTAGTTTGAGGTCTGGCGGTGCAACTAATGAAAAACTGTTTTTT,CASSLRSGGATNEKLFF
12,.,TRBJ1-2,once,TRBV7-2,TGTGCCAGCAGCTTTGACCGAGATGGCTACACCTTC,CASSFDRDGYTF
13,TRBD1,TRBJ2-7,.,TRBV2,TGTGCCAGTCAGGGGGCGTGGGACTACGAGCAGTACTTC,CASQGAWDYEQYF
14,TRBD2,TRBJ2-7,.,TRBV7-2,TGTGCCAGCAGCTATGTAGCGGGAACCTACGAGCAGTACTTC,CASSYVAGTYEQYF